Listed below are T cell receptor beta chains from one sample, sequenced in a study of shared clonotypes between healthy human individuals. Generated by immunoSEQ multiplex PCR, the TCRdb table keeps only in-frame clones and is missing some. Of approximately 810,000 clones listed, 85% to 95% were seen once; the top ten hold approximately 25%. The sample was naive CD8+ T cells sorted from blood. The source is a man aged 25-45 years in good health. Both conserved end residues are part of each CDR3. The order of the fields is clone size, CDR3 length, D gene, J gene, V gene, CDR3 protein, CDR3 DNA. The D gene is left open where the match is weak. The listing skips clone size in some rows; elsewhere it reads once, few, many or a size class.

clone_size: NA; cdr3_length: 12; d_call: NA; j_call: TRBJ2-1; v_call: TRBV19; cdr3_aa: CASSADRNEQFF; cdr3_nt: TGTGCCAGTAGTGCCGACAGAAATGAGCAGTTCTTC
clone_size: once; cdr3_length: 16; d_call: TRBD2; j_call: TRBJ2-2; v_call: TRBV15; cdr3_aa: CATSIGLAEPSSELFF; cdr3_nt: TGTGCCACCAGCATAGGACTAGCGGAACCCTCATCGGAGCTGTTTTTT
clone_size: NA; cdr3_length: 16; d_call: NA; j_call: TRBJ2-2; v_call: TRBV12-1; cdr3_aa: CASSLPSGRGTGELFF; cdr3_nt: TGTGCCAGCAGCCTGCCTAGCGGGAGAGGCACCGGGGAGCTGTTTTTT
clone_size: NA; cdr3_length: 15; d_call: TRBD2; j_call: TRBJ2-7; v_call: TRBV7-8; cdr3_aa: CASSLGGLAGFEQYF; cdr3_nt: TGTGCCAGCAGCTTAGGAGGACTAGCGGGATTTGAGCAGTACTTC
clone_size: NA; cdr3_length: 18; d_call: TRBD2; j_call: TRBJ2-7; v_call: TRBV11-2; cdr3_aa: CASREGLAGGSHFYEQYF; cdr3_nt: TGTGCCAGCAGGGAGGGACTAGCGGGAGGATCCCATTTCTACGAGCAGTACTTC
clone_size: once; cdr3_length: 14; d_call: NA; j_call: TRBJ2-2; v_call: TRBV10-3; cdr3_aa: CATQGTWGTGELFF; cdr3_nt: TGTGCCACCCAGGGTACCTGGGGAACCGGGGAGCTGTTTTTT
clone_size: many; cdr3_length: 12; d_call: NA; j_call: TRBJ1-2; v_call: TRBV7-9; cdr3_aa: CASSQGTYGYTF; cdr3_nt: TGTGCCAGCAGCCAGGGTACCTATGGCTACACCTTC
clone_size: NA; cdr3_length: 14; d_call: TRBD2; j_call: TRBJ2-1; v_call: TRBV27; cdr3_aa: CASSLSASGIEQFF; cdr3_nt: TGTGCCAGCAGTTTATCGGCTAGCGGGATTGAGCAGTTCTTC
clone_size: NA; cdr3_length: 12; d_call: NA; j_call: TRBJ1-2; v_call: TRBV6-4; cdr3_aa: CARDIGDYGYTF; cdr3_nt: TGTGCCAGAGACATAGGGGACTATGGCTACACCTTC
clone_size: few; cdr3_length: 15; d_call: NA; j_call: TRBJ2-2; v_call: TRBV7-2; cdr3_aa: CASSATLAETGELFF; cdr3_nt: TGTGCCAGCAGCGCAACATTAGCGGAGACCGGGGAGCTGTTTTTT
clone_size: NA; cdr3_length: 18; d_call: TRBD2; j_call: TRBJ2-6; v_call: TRBV7-9; cdr3_aa: CASSPPFGGGSGANVLTF; cdr3_nt: TGTGCCAGCAGCCCACCCTTCGGCGGGGGTAGTGGGGCCAACGTCCTGACTTTC
clone_size: NA; cdr3_length: 11; d_call: NA; j_call: TRBJ2-2; v_call: TRBV28; cdr3_aa: CASKSAGELFF; cdr3_nt: TGTGCCAGCAAATCGGCCGGGGAGCTGTTTTTT
clone_size: NA; cdr3_length: 17; d_call: NA; j_call: TRBJ2-7; v_call: TRBV4-3; cdr3_aa: CASSQESRSGSSYEQYF; cdr3_nt: TGCGCCAGCAGCCAAGAGTCTCGCAGCGGTTCCTCCTACGAGCAGTACTTC
clone_size: NA; cdr3_length: 13; d_call: NA; j_call: TRBJ1-1; v_call: TRBV12-5; cdr3_aa: CASGLAFNTEAFF; cdr3_nt: TGTGCTAGTGGTCTTGCATTTAACACTGAAGCTTTCTTT
clone_size: few; cdr3_length: 16; d_call: NA; j_call: TRBJ1-5; v_call: TRBV27; cdr3_aa: CASSLSRSGTRQPQHF; cdr3_nt: TGTGCCAGCAGTTTAAGCCGATCAGGGACGCGGCAGCCCCAGCATTTT
clone_size: NA; cdr3_length: 13; d_call: NA; j_call: TRBJ1-2; v_call: TRBV9; cdr3_aa: CASSARMKEGYTF; cdr3_nt: TGTGCCAGCAGCGCCCGAATGAAGGAAGGCTACACCTTC
clone_size: NA; cdr3_length: 15; d_call: NA; j_call: TRBJ1-5; v_call: TRBV18; cdr3_aa: CASSPSGGLNQPQHF; cdr3_nt: TGTGCCAGCTCACCGAGTGGGGGGCTGAATCAGCCCCAGCATTTT
clone_size: NA; cdr3_length: 13; d_call: NA; j_call: TRBJ1-1; v_call: TRBV7-6; cdr3_aa: CASSDYSGTEAFF; cdr3_nt: TGTGCCAGCAGCGATTACTCGGGGACTGAAGCTTTCTTT
clone_size: NA; cdr3_length: 15; d_call: NA; j_call: TRBJ1-3; v_call: TRBV4-3; cdr3_aa: CASSQGRYSGNTIYF; cdr3_nt: TGCGCCAGCAGCCAAGGACGGTACTCTGGAAACACCATATATTTT
clone_size: NA; cdr3_length: 12; d_call: NA; j_call: TRBJ2-3; v_call: TRBV13; cdr3_aa: CASSSRADTQYF; cdr3_nt: TGTGCCAGCAGCAGCAGGGCAGATACGCAGTATTTT
clone_size: NA; cdr3_length: 15; d_call: NA; j_call: TRBJ1-1; v_call: TRBV29-1; cdr3_aa: CSVPHWEGLNTEAFF; cdr3_nt: TGCAGCGTCCCTCATTGGGAGGGCCTGAACACTGAAGCTTTCTTT
clone_size: NA; cdr3_length: 15; d_call: NA; j_call: TRBJ2-3; v_call: TRBV5-1; cdr3_aa: CASSLVQGQTDTQYF; cdr3_nt: TGCGCCAGCAGCCTCGTCCAGGGGCAGACGGATACGCAGTATTTT
clone_size: NA; cdr3_length: 15; d_call: TRBD2; j_call: TRBJ2-1; v_call: TRBV28; cdr3_aa: CASSLLAGGPNEQFF; cdr3_nt: TGTGCCAGCAGTTTATTGGCGGGAGGGCCCAATGAGCAGTTCTTC
clone_size: NA; cdr3_length: 15; d_call: NA; j_call: TRBJ2-1; v_call: TRBV27; cdr3_aa: CASSSAGSRYNEQFF; cdr3_nt: TGTGCCAGCAGTTCCGCAGGGAGTCGCTACAATGAGCAGTTCTTC
clone_size: NA; cdr3_length: 14; d_call: NA; j_call: TRBJ2-3; v_call: TRBV7-3; cdr3_aa: CASSRLGSTDTQYF; cdr3_nt: TGTGCCAGCAGCCGGTTGGGAAGCACAGATACGCAGTATTTT
clone_size: NA; cdr3_length: 17; d_call: NA; j_call: TRBJ2-5; v_call: TRBV7-9; cdr3_aa: CASSLSAAAALEGTQYF; cdr3_nt: TGTGCCAGCAGCCTAAGCGCTGCAGCGGCCCTAGAGGGGACCCAGTACTTC
clone_size: NA; cdr3_length: 16; d_call: TRBD1; j_call: TRBJ2-3; v_call: TRBV5-6; cdr3_aa: CASSSIGTGEADTQYF; cdr3_nt: TGTGCCAGCAGCTCAATTGGGACAGGGGAGGCAGATACGCAGTATTTT
clone_size: NA; cdr3_length: 13; d_call: NA; j_call: TRBJ1-5; v_call: TRBV6-6; cdr3_aa: CASTQGSGQPQHF; cdr3_nt: TGTGCCAGTACCCAGGGTAGTGGGCAGCCCCAGCATTTT
clone_size: NA; cdr3_length: 15; d_call: TRBD1; j_call: TRBJ1-2; v_call: TRBV2; cdr3_aa: CASSDTGGIRYGYTF; cdr3_nt: TGTGCCAGCAGTGATACAGGGGGCATTAGGTATGGCTACACCTTC
clone_size: NA; cdr3_length: 16; d_call: NA; j_call: TRBJ2-7; v_call: TRBV7-8; cdr3_aa: CASSLVPLALSYEQYF; cdr3_nt: TGTGCCAGCAGCTTAGTTCCCCTAGCGCTGAGCTACGAGCAGTACTTC
clone_size: NA; cdr3_length: 18; d_call: NA; j_call: TRBJ2-3; v_call: TRBV5-4; cdr3_aa: CASSFVVGAGMAADTQYF; cdr3_nt: TGTGCCAGCAGCTTTGTGGTTGGCGCCGGGATGGCGGCAGATACGCAGTATTTT
clone_size: NA; cdr3_length: 16; d_call: NA; j_call: TRBJ2-2; v_call: TRBV27; cdr3_aa: CASSLLSGTNTGELFF; cdr3_nt: TGTGCCAGCAGTTTGTTAAGTGGGACGAACACCGGGGAGCTGTTTTTT
clone_size: once; cdr3_length: 15; d_call: NA; j_call: TRBJ2-1; v_call: TRBV14; cdr3_aa: CASSPLGVEGNEQFF; cdr3_nt: TGTGCCAGCAGCCCCCTCGGGGTAGAAGGCAATGAGCAGTTCTTC
clone_size: NA; cdr3_length: 15; d_call: TRBD2; j_call: TRBJ2-3; v_call: TRBV18; cdr3_aa: CASSPTSPWGDTQYF; cdr3_nt: TGTGCCAGCTCACCGACTAGCCCCTGGGGAGATACGCAGTATTTT